This TCR beta chain was captured in a study of PD-1 blockade in classical Hodgkin lymphoma. General study findings and limits: Complete responders entered with baseline diversity on par with newly diagnosed patients, the results showed. CD8+ TCR diversity did not rise significantly by C4D1, unlike CD4+. Reported baseline diversity: healthy donors highest, relapsed/refractory patients lowest.

About this clone: Its antigen is as yet unknown.

Relapse after autologous stem cell transplantation occurred in every patient, and brentuximab vedotin exposure varied. Reported best responses ranged across complete response, partial response or progressive disease. The method was immunoSEQ multiplex PCR; TCRdb's version includes in-frame clones alone and lacks a portion of them. The data contain approximately 34,000 clones, 82% of them singletons. This CDR3 has 16 amino acids. Per the germline V gene, CDR1 is KGHSH and CDR2 is LQKENI. Germline trimming cut 3 bases from V and 2 bases from J; bases unmatched to any gene: 5. The chain joins TRBV18 to TRBJ2-1, with 9 bases aligning to TRBD1. The sequence derives from a human donor with classical Hodgkin lymphoma. The sequencing here drew on peripheral blood mononuclear cells (PBMCs), taken at baseline. The CDR3 bases are TGTGCCAGCTCACCCTTGGACAGGGGCGCCTACAATGAGCAGTTCTTC. Protein product: CASSPLDRGAYNEQFF.